This T cell receptor beta chain was recovered during a study of blood T cell repertoires in COVID-19. Study summary: Material from acute and convalescent COVID-19 was sourced from the United States, Italy and Spain.

V lost 7 bases and J lost 1; bases outside the gene matches: 8. The CDR3 extends over 17 amino acids. Germline CDR1 reads MDHEN; CDR2 reads SYDVKM. Data came from immunoSEQ multiplex PCR; TCRdb stores just in-frame clones and leaves some out. This sample has 120,000 or so clones, with approximately 85% found just once. Sequencing was performed on peripheral blood. This chain connects TRBV28 to TRBJ1-5, with 12 bases identical to TRBD1. The source is a man aged 80 or over with active or convalescent COVID-19. CDR3 region: CASTRDRGRGSNQPQHF. The CDR3 nucleotides are TGTGCCAGCACCAGGGACAGGGGGCGGGGGAGCAATCAGCCCCAGCATTTT.